The rows below give T cell receptor beta chains drawn from one sample of a study of cytomegalovirus exposure and HLA in healthy donors. Some clones are missing from TCRdb's copy, which holds only in-frame ones; the method was immunoSEQ multiplex PCR. Altogether about 200,000 clones are present, approximately 85% being singletons, with the ten largest covering less than 3.5%. The sample consisted of PBMCs. Receptors originate from a woman aged 40 to 50 in good health and CMV-seronegative. Both conserved end residues are trimmed from each CDR3. The order of the fields is V gene, J gene, D gene, CDR3 protein. A D gene is named only where the DNA matches it firmly.

v_call: TRBV5-1; j_call: TRBJ1-2; d_call: .; cdr3_aa: ASSFPGLQRGYT
v_call: TRBV2; j_call: TRBJ2-7; d_call: TRBD2; cdr3_aa: ASSEAGTSVYEQY
v_call: TRBV6-1; j_call: TRBJ1-2; d_call: TRBD1; cdr3_aa: ASSDQTGGNYGYT
v_call: TRBV4-1; j_call: TRBJ2-5; d_call: TRBD2; cdr3_aa: ASSQDKRGPWETQY
v_call: TRBV18; j_call: TRBJ2-1; d_call: TRBD1; cdr3_aa: ASSPLLGTGGYNEQF
v_call: TRBV6-5; j_call: TRBJ1-2; d_call: .; cdr3_aa: ASSYLGRGGYGYT
v_call: TRBV19; j_call: TRBJ2-7; d_call: .; cdr3_aa: ASSIASSSYEQY
v_call: TRBV6-1; j_call: TRBJ1-1; d_call: TRBD1; cdr3_aa: ASSGQGGNTEAF
v_call: TRBV11-3; j_call: TRBJ2-3; d_call: TRBD2; cdr3_aa: ASSLGLAGSTDTQY
v_call: TRBV7-9; j_call: TRBJ1-2; d_call: TRBD1; cdr3_aa: ASSNRDRGRDGYT
v_call: TRBV5-5; j_call: TRBJ1-1; d_call: .; cdr3_aa: ASSVPGHPNTEAF
v_call: TRBV27; j_call: TRBJ2-1; d_call: TRBD1; cdr3_aa: ASSLSPFRGTYNEQF
v_call: TRBV25-1; j_call: TRBJ2-1; d_call: .; cdr3_aa: ASSFRYNEQF
v_call: TRBV19; j_call: TRBJ1-2; d_call: .; cdr3_aa: AGVGLYGYT
v_call: TRBV30; j_call: TRBJ2-7; d_call: .; cdr3_aa: AWSLTAGDLYYEQY
v_call: TRBV6-6; j_call: TRBJ1-4; d_call: .; cdr3_aa: ASSPTGGGGEKLF
v_call: TRBV27; j_call: TRBJ1-1; d_call: .; cdr3_aa: ASSLYRGDGSQGTEAF
v_call: TRBV2; j_call: TRBJ2-1; d_call: TRBD1; cdr3_aa: ADRDRSHEQF
v_call: TRBV7-9; j_call: TRBJ1-1; d_call: .; cdr3_aa: ASSLGREAF
v_call: TRBV2; j_call: TRBJ2-3; d_call: .; cdr3_aa: ASRSIGVVSPSTDTQY
v_call: TRBV5-5; j_call: TRBJ2-4; d_call: .; cdr3_aa: ASSLPPQNIQY
v_call: TRBV4-1; j_call: TRBJ1-5; d_call: TRBD1; cdr3_aa: ASSQGWAGGGGQPQH
v_call: TRBV7-2; j_call: TRBJ2-2; d_call: .; cdr3_aa: ASSFLKSTGELF
v_call: TRBV10-2; j_call: TRBJ2-1; d_call: TRBD2; cdr3_aa: ASRLHTSVNEQF
v_call: TRBV19; j_call: TRBJ1-2; d_call: .; cdr3_aa: ASSIGVAGHYGYT
v_call: TRBV6-5; j_call: TRBJ1-1; d_call: .; cdr3_aa: ASSFSQGRHTEAF
v_call: TRBV5-1; j_call: TRBJ2-7; d_call: TRBD2; cdr3_aa: ASSSSGGAGQY
v_call: TRBV2; j_call: TRBJ2-3; d_call: .; cdr3_aa: ASSEGTNSGGTDTQY